These 5 T cell receptor beta chains were sequenced from one sample in a study of CD8+CD57+ T cells in acquired aplastic anemia. CDR3 and TCR beta VDJ profiling relied on a genomic DNA template. TCRdb independently ran MiXCR on the reads; one entry per CDR3 protein. The sample shows more than 150,000 distinct CDR3 sequences, approximately 45% of them seen only once. The sample was sorted CD4+, CD8+, or CD8+CD57+ T cells (not recorded which) from PBMCs. The receptors originated from a human donor in good health.

V and J are TRBV4-2 and TRBJ2-7; 9 nucleotides line up with TRBD1. The CDR3 contains 16 residues. The V gene end was trimmed by 3 bases and the J gene end by 12 bases; junction bases not matched to a gene: 18. In germline, CDR1 is LGHNA, CDR2 YNFKEQ. The CDR3 region is CASSHRTGAHGGGWYF. DNA for the CDR3: TGTGCCAGCAGCCACCGGACAGGGGCCCATGGAGGGGGATGGTACTTC.

This clonotype was recorded at least ten times. The DNA of the CDR3 is TGCAGTGTCCGAAGTGGACACTATAATTCACCCCTCCACTTT. The encoded protein is CSVRSGHYNSPLHF. This sequence joins TRBV20-1 and TRBJ1-6; a weak D match, TRBD1 (5 bases). This CDR3 is built from 14 residues. V lost 7 bases to trimming and J lost 3 bases, with 13 bases between them. CDR1 is DFQATT, CDR2 SNEGSKA, per germline (reference sequence).

This chain uses TRBV7-8 with TRBJ2-3; tentative D call: TRBD1 (5 bases). The ends were cut back, 2 bases at V and 2 bases at J, with 14 bases in the middle. Germline CDR1 is SGHVS and CDR2 is FQNEAQ. CDR3 length: 16 residues. The CDR3 sequence: CASSLQAGSTTDTQYF. The CDR3 DNA reads as TGTGCCAGCAGCTTACAGGCAGGGTCGACCACAGATACGCAGTATTTT.

This clonotype was seen a few times. The V and J genes are TRBV10-3 and TRBJ1-6; 7 bases are shared with TRBD1. V was clipped by 10 bases and J by 8 bases; unmatched bases: 8. CDR3 length: 13 amino acids. CDR1 and CDR2 from the germline V gene are ENHRY and SYGVKD. Here the CDR3 DNA reads TGTGCCAGCCGGGACAGCGACCATTCACCCCTCCACTTT. Translating gives CASRDSDHSPLHF.

This clonotype was observed many times. The chain uses TRBV29-1 and TRBJ2-5, with 9 nucleotides matching TRBD1. Germline V gene lookup returns CDR1 SQVTM and CDR2 ANQGSEA. CDR3 length equals 15 residues. V lost 3 bases to trimming and J lost 5 bases; unmatched junction nucleotides: 10. Written as DNA, the CDR3 is TGCAGCGTTGACTCACCGGGACAGGGTTTCGAGACCCAGTACTTC. Its protein product is CSVDSPGQGFETQYF.